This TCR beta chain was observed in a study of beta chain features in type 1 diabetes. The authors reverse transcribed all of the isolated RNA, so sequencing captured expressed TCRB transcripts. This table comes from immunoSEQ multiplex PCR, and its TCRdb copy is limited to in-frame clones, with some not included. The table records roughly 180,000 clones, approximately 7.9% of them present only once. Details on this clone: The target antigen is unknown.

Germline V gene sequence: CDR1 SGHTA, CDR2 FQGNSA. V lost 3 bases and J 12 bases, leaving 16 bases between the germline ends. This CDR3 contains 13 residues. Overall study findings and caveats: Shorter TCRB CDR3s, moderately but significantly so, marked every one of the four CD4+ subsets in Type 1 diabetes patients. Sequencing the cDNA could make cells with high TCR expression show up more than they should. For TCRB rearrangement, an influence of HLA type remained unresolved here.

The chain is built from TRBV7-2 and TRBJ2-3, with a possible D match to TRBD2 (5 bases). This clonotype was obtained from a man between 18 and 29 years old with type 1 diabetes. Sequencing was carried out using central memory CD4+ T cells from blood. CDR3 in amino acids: CASSFKLTGLQYF. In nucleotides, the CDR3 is TGTGCCAGCAGCTTTAAACTGACGGGATTACAGTATTTT.